This TCR beta chain was sequenced in a study of cytomegalovirus exposure and HLA in healthy donors. The study, taken as a whole, reports: It was only CMV serostatus that was available as immune exposure information. A list of around 150 TCR beta chains associated with cytomegalovirus was given.

Regarding this clone: Its target is not known.

V shed 3 bases and J 6 bases; nucleotides not matched to a gene: 7. The germline V gene encodes CDR1 ENHRY and CDR2 SYGVKD. The CDR3 runs to 14 residues. Healthy individuals who donated bone marrow served as the donors. Amplification used 60 Vbeta primers and 13 Jbeta primers. Generated by immunoSEQ multiplex PCR, the TCRdb table keeps only in-frame clones and is missing some. Its table records about 76,000 clones. J is TRBJ2-7 and V is TRBV10-3, with 8 positions matching TRBD2. Sequenced sample: PBMCs. This TCR was recovered from a woman aged 35 to 49 in good health and CMV-seropositive. CDR3 DNA: TGTGCCATCAGTGAACGGGAGGGCCTGTCCGAGCAGTACTTC. Its translation: CAISEREGLSEQYF.